These T cell receptor beta chains were read from a single sample in a study of cytotoxic CD8 clonotypes in ibrutinib-treated CLL. Here immunoSEQ multiplex PCR was the method, and the copy in TCRdb shows in-frame clones only, minus some. The sample comprises about 160,000 clones, about four fifths of which are singletons, and 4.6% rests with the top ten. Sample: PBMCs, taken after 24 months of ibrutinib treatment. The receptors stem from a human donor with chronic lymphocytic leukemia. The CDR3 runs from the conserved cysteine through the conserved F or W. D genes are given only for firm matches. Clone size is not always given. Where it is, it says once, few, many or a class for expanded clones.

clone size: -; V gene: TRBV5-1; J gene: TRBJ1-2; D gene: TRBD1; CDR3 protein: CATSYDGQGYGYTF; CDR3 DNA: TGCGCCACCTCATATGACGGACAGGGCTATGGCTACACCTTC
clone size: -; V gene: TRBV5-6; J gene: TRBJ1-5; D gene: -; CDR3 protein: CASSLRSRNQPQHF; CDR3 DNA: TGTGCCAGCAGCTTGAGGTCCCGCAATCAGCCCCAGCATTTT
clone size: few; V gene: TRBV6-1; J gene: TRBJ1-1; D gene: TRBD1; CDR3 protein: CASSDQQGGTEAFF; CDR3 DNA: TGTGCCAGCAGTGACCAACAGGGGGGGACTGAAGCTTTCTTT
clone size: once; V gene: TRBV10-1; J gene: TRBJ1-1; D gene: -; CDR3 protein: CASSGPGPPGDTEAFF; CDR3 DNA: TGCGCCAGCAGTGGCCCCGGGCCCCCGGGGGACACTGAAGCTTTCTTT
clone size: -; V gene: TRBV5-4; J gene: TRBJ2-5; D gene: -; CDR3 protein: CASSLGGRQETQYF; CDR3 DNA: TGTGCCAGCAGCTTGGGGGGGCGGCAAGAGACCCAGTACTTC
clone size: -; V gene: TRBV11-3; J gene: TRBJ2-1; D gene: -; CDR3 protein: CASSLDNEQFF; CDR3 DNA: TGTGCCAGCAGCTTAGATAATGAGCAGTTCTTC
clone size: -; V gene: TRBV7-2; J gene: TRBJ2-7; D gene: TRBD2; CDR3 protein: CASSLFERDSYEQYF; CDR3 DNA: TGTGCCAGCAGCTTGTTTGAGCGGGATTCCTACGAGCAGTACTTC
clone size: -; V gene: TRBV2; J gene: TRBJ2-5; D gene: -; CDR3 protein: CASSPSKGGLAETQYF; CDR3 DNA: TGTGCCAGCAGTCCGTCGAAAGGAGGGTTGGCAGAGACCCAGTACTTC
clone size: -; V gene: TRBV14; J gene: TRBJ1-6; D gene: -; CDR3 protein: CASSQELSGNSPLHF; CDR3 DNA: TGTGCCAGCAGCCAAGAACTGTCCGGGAACTCACCCCTCCACTTT
clone size: -; V gene: TRBV30; J gene: TRBJ2-2; D gene: TRBD1; CDR3 protein: CAWTYGTVGTGELFF; CDR3 DNA: TGTGCCTGGACCTATGGGACAGTGGGAACCGGGGAGCTGTTTTTT
clone size: -; V gene: TRBV9; J gene: TRBJ1-3; D gene: -; CDR3 protein: CASSLSPRRGGNTIYF; CDR3 DNA: TGTGCCAGCAGCCTGAGCCCGAGACGAGGGGGAAACACCATATATTTT
clone size: -; V gene: TRBV5-1; J gene: TRBJ2-1; D gene: TRBD2; CDR3 protein: CASSHGPSGGPRDEQFF; CDR3 DNA: TGCGCCAGCAGCCACGGACCTAGCGGGGGCCCGCGGGATGAGCAGTTCTTC
clone size: few; V gene: TRBV11-3; J gene: TRBJ1-5; D gene: TRBD1; CDR3 protein: CAGPDRNNQPQHF; CDR3 DNA: TGTGCCGGCCCGGACAGGAACAATCAGCCCCAGCATTTT
clone size: -; V gene: TRBV5-1; J gene: TRBJ1-1; D gene: -; CDR3 protein: CASSLVDRNTEAFF; CDR3 DNA: TGCGCCAGCAGCTTGGTAGACAGGAACACTGAAGCTTTCTTT
clone size: -; V gene: TRBV9; J gene: TRBJ1-1; D gene: TRBD1; CDR3 protein: CASSARQGLTQDTEAFF; CDR3 DNA: TGTGCCAGCAGCGCGCGACAGGGATTAACTCAGGACACTGAAGCTTTCTTT
clone size: -; V gene: TRBV7-9; J gene: TRBJ2-6; D gene: -; CDR3 protein: CASSLTGESGANVLTF; CDR3 DNA: TGTGCCAGCAGCTTAACGGGGGAGTCTGGGGCCAACGTCCTGACTTTC
clone size: -; V gene: TRBV7-2; J gene: TRBJ2-1; D gene: TRBD2; CDR3 protein: CASSLAGGPRNEQFF; CDR3 DNA: TGTGCCAGCAGCTTAGCGGGAGGGCCTCGGAATGAGCAGTTCTTC
clone size: -; V gene: TRBV27; J gene: TRBJ2-3; D gene: -; CDR3 protein: CASSYGTQDTQYF; CDR3 DNA: TGTGCCAGCAGTTACGGGACCCAAGATACGCAGTATTTT
clone size: -; V gene: TRBV28; J gene: TRBJ2-3; D gene: -; CDR3 protein: CASSFLGAAQYF; CDR3 DNA: TGTGCCAGCAGTTTCTTGGGCGCAGCGCAGTATTTT
clone size: -; V gene: TRBV18; J gene: TRBJ2-5; D gene: -; CDR3 protein: CASSPGVVETQYF; CDR3 DNA: TGTGCCAGCTCACCAGGGGTAGTAGAGACCCAGTACTTC
clone size: -; V gene: TRBV5-1; J gene: TRBJ2-7; D gene: TRBD1; CDR3 protein: CASSRTGQGFAYEQYF; CDR3 DNA: TGCGCCAGCAGCCGGACAGGGCAGGGTTTTGCCTACGAGCAGTACTTC
clone size: -; V gene: TRBV9; J gene: TRBJ2-1; D gene: TRBD2; CDR3 protein: CASSVGQREPSNEQFF; CDR3 DNA: TGTGCCAGCAGCGTAGGGCAGCGGGAGCCGTCCAATGAGCAGTTCTTC
clone size: -; V gene: TRBV19; J gene: TRBJ1-3; D gene: -; CDR3 protein: CASSVDTYSGNTIYF; CDR3 DNA: TGTGCCAGTAGTGTGGACACTTACTCTGGAAACACCATATATTTT
clone size: -; V gene: TRBV18; J gene: TRBJ1-1; D gene: TRBD1; CDR3 protein: CASSRTPQGDTEAFF; CDR3 DNA: TGTGCCAGCTCACGGACTCCTCAGGGGGACACTGAAGCTTTCTTT
clone size: -; V gene: TRBV29-1; J gene: TRBJ2-3; D gene: -; CDR3 protein: CSVDRNRDWLTDTQYF; CDR3 DNA: TGCAGCGTTGACCGAAACCGGGACTGGCTCACAGATACGCAGTATTTT
clone size: -; V gene: TRBV9; J gene: TRBJ1-5; D gene: -; CDR3 protein: CASSETPGAGQPQHF; CDR3 DNA: TGTGCCAGCAGCGAGACTCCAGGGGCTGGTCAGCCCCAGCATTTT
clone size: -; V gene: TRBV4-3; J gene: TRBJ2-1; D gene: -; CDR3 protein: CASSRTTYNEQFF; CDR3 DNA: TGCGCCAGCAGCAGGACCACGTACAATGAGCAGTTCTTC
clone size: -; V gene: TRBV9; J gene: TRBJ2-2; D gene: TRBD2; CDR3 protein: CASSAGTSGRRKGGELFF; CDR3 DNA: TGTGCCAGCTCCGCCGGGACTAGCGGGAGAAGAAAGGGCGGGGAGCTGTTTTTT
clone size: once; V gene: TRBV6-5; J gene: TRBJ2-7; D gene: TRBD1; CDR3 protein: CASVGQGEDEQYF; CDR3 DNA: TGTGCCAGCGTGGGACAGGGTGAGGACGAGCAGTACTTC
clone size: -; V gene: TRBV19; J gene: TRBJ1-2; D gene: -; CDR3 protein: CASSIRTYGYTF; CDR3 DNA: TGTGCCAGTAGTATACGCACCTATGGCTACACCTTC
clone size: -; V gene: TRBV4-1; J gene: TRBJ2-1; D gene: -; CDR3 protein: CASSQPRGFEYNEQFF; CDR3 DNA: TGCGCCAGCAGCCAGCCGAGGGGGTTCGAATACAATGAGCAGTTCTTC
clone size: once; V gene: TRBV7-9; J gene: TRBJ2-1; D gene: -; CDR3 protein: CASSPTGLGGIEQFF; CDR3 DNA: TGTGCCAGCAGCCCGACGGGGTTAGGCGGGATTGAGCAGTTCTTC
clone size: -; V gene: TRBV5-4; J gene: TRBJ2-2; D gene: -; CDR3 protein: CASSPQPQRSNTGELFF; CDR3 DNA: TGTGCCAGCAGCCCGCAACCCCAGCGGTCGAACACCGGGGAGCTGTTTTTT
clone size: -; V gene: TRBV18; J gene: TRBJ2-3; D gene: -; CDR3 protein: CASSRTDTDTQYF; CDR3 DNA: TGTGCCAGCTCACGGACAGACACAGATACGCAGTATTTT
clone size: -; V gene: TRBV7-9; J gene: TRBJ1-5; D gene: -; CDR3 protein: CASSLGVVAAQHF; CDR3 DNA: TGTGCCAGCAGCTTAGGGGTCGTCGCGGCCCAGCATTTT
clone size: -; V gene: TRBV6-6; J gene: TRBJ2-1; D gene: -; CDR3 protein: CASGDSNNEQFF; CDR3 DNA: TGTGCCAGCGGAGACTCTAACAATGAGCAGTTCTTC
clone size: -; V gene: TRBV14; J gene: TRBJ2-7; D gene: TRBD1; CDR3 protein: CASSQLTGTGRYEQYF; CDR3 DNA: TGTGCCAGCAGCCAACTAACCGGGACAGGGCGGTACGAGCAGTACTTC
clone size: -; V gene: TRBV7-2; J gene: TRBJ2-1; D gene: TRBD2; CDR3 protein: CASSPTSDSSYNEQFF; CDR3 DNA: TGTGCCAGCAGCCCGACTAGCGATAGCTCCTACAATGAGCAGTTCTTC
clone size: -; V gene: TRBV5-6; J gene: TRBJ1-4; D gene: -; CDR3 protein: CASSLEITNEKLFF; CDR3 DNA: TGTGCCAGCAGCTTGGAGATTACAAATGAAAAACTGTTTTTT